The clone carrying this T cell receptor (beta chain) was detected ten times or more. Its antigen is still unknown. This sample was included in a study of molecular identifiers for immune sequencing clone quantification. Findings of the study overall: In CMV-specific effectors, clones above 20 copies held over 99% of molecules; naive, under 1%. Investigators reportedly could detect spiked Jurkat TCR RNA from one cell among over 900,000 naive cells.

Source material for naive CD8 libraries was roughly 20,000 to 1,000,000 sorted cells, with 10%, 30% or 50% RNA. V dropped 3 bases and J dropped 0 bases, with 13 bases sitting between them. The CDR3 is 15 amino acids. Germline CDR1 is DFQATT and CDR2 is SNEGSKA (reference sequence). TCRdb reanalysed the PCR reads using MiXCR and keeps one entry per CDR3 protein. The sample contains 60,000 to 70,000 distinct CDR3 sequences, around a sixth of which appear only once. Input material: naive CD8+ T cells from blood, with Jurkat cell RNA spiked in. Indicated subset: FACS-sorted CD8+CD4-CCR7+CD45RA+ naive T cells. The receptor was isolated from a human donor in good health. Some libraries in this study had Jurkat cell RNA spiked in. V and J are TRBV20-1 and TRBJ2-3; D remains ambiguous. Here the CDR3 reads CSASESLFSTDTQYF. The DNA for the CDR3 is TGCAGTGCTAGTGAATCACTCTTCAGCACAGATACGCAGTATTTT.